Below, one TCR beta chain is given with its context. This record belongs to a study of tumor-infiltrating lymphocytes in localized non-small cell lung cancer. Here immunoSEQ multiplex PCR was the method, and the copy in TCRdb shows in-frame clones only, minus some. The sample has about 13,000 clones, about 70% seen once; the top ten hold 9.4%. V lost 4 bases to trimming and J lost 3 bases; unmatched junction nucleotides: 5. Germline CDR1 SGHTA, CDR2 FQGNSA. The CDR3 covers 16 residues. The TCR was taken from a human donor with non-small cell lung cancer. The chain employs TRBV7-2 and TRBJ2-1, with 11 bases matching TRBD2. The specimen was lung tumor tissue. CDR3 protein: CASSSGTSGYYNEQFF. The CDR3 bases are TGTGCCAGCAGCTCCGGGACTAGCGGATACTACAATGAGCAGTTCTTC.